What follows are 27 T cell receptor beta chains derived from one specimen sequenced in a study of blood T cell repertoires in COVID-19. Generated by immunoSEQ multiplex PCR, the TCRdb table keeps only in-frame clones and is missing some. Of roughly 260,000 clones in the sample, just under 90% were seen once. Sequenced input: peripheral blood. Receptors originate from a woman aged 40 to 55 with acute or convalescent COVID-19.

The CDR3 DNA reads TGTGCCAGCACAAGACAGAGCATGAACACTGAAGCTTTCTTT. It yields the protein CASTRQSMNTEAFF. The chain has TRBV5-6 and TRBJ1-1, with a weak D call TRBD1 (5 bases). The V end was cut by 6 bases, the J end by 0 bases, with 12 bases between. Germline lookup yields CDR1 SGHDT and CDR2 YYEEEE. The CDR3 covers 14 residues. Filled out from reference TRBV5-6 and TRBJ1-1, the complete variable domain reads DAGVTQSPTHLIKTRGQQVTLRCSPKSGHDTVSWYQQALGQGPQFIFQYYEEEERQRGNFPDRFSGHQFPNYSSELNVNALLLGDSALYLCASTRQSMNTEAFFGQGTRLTVV.

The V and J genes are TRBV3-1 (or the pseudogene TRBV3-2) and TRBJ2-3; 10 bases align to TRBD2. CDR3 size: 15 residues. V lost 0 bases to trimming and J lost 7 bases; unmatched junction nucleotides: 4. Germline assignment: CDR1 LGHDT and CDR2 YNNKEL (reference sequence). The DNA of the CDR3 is TGTGCCAGCAGCCAAGAGCCGGGACTAGCGTATACGCAGTATTTT. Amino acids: CASSQEPGLAYTQYF.

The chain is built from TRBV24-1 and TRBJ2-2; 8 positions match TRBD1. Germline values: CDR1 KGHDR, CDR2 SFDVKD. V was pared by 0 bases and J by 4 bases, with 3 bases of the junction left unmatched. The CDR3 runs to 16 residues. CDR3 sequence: CATSDLGTGTTGELFF. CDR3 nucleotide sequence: TGTGCCACCAGTGATTTGGGGACAGGAACCACCGGGGAGCTGTTTTTT.

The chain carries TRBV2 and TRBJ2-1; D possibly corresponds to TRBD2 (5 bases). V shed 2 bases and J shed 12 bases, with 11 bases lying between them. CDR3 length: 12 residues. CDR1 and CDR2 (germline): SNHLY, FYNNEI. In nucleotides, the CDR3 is TGTGCCAGCAGTGAACGACTACACGGGCAGTTCTTC. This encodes CASSERLHGQFF. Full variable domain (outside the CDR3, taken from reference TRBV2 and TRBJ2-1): EPEVTQTPSHQVTQMGQEVILRCVPISNHLYFYWYRQILGQKVEFLVSFYNNEISEKSEIFDDQFSVERPDGSNFTLKIRSTKLEDSAMYFCASSERLHGQFFGPGTRLTVL.

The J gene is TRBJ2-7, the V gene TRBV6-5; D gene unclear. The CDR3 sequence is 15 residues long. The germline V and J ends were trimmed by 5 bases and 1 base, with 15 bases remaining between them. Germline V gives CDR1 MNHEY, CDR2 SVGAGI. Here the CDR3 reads CASSLLGADSYEQYV. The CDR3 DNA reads TGTGCCAGCAGTCTACTCGGAGCCGATTCCTACGAGCAGTACGTC.

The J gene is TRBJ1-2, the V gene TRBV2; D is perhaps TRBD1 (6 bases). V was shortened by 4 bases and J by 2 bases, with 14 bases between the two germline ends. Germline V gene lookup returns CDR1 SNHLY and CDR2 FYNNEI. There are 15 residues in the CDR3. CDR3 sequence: CASSAPGHGNYGYTF. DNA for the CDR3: TGTGCCAGCAGTGCACCGGGACACGGCAACTATGGCTACACCTTC. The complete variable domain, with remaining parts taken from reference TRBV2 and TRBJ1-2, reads EPEVTQTPSHQVTQMGQEVILRCVPISNHLYFYWYRQILGQKVEFLVSFYNNEISEKSEIFDDQFSVERPDGSNFTLKIRSTKLEDSAMYFCASSAPGHGNYGYTFGSGTRLTVV.

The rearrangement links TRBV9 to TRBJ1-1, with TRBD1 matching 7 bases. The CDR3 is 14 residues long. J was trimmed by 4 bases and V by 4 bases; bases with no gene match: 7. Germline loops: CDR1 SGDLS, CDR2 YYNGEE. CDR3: CASSRTQGSTEAFF. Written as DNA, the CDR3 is TGTGCCAGCAGCCGTACACAGGGGAGCACTGAAGCTTTCTTT.

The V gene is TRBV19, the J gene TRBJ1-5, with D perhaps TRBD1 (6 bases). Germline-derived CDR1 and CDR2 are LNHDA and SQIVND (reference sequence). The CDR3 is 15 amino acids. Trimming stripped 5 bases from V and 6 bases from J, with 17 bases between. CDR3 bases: TGTGCCAGTAGTTTTACAGGGAGAAGAGGTCAGCCCCAGCATTTT. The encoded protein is CASSFTGRRGQPQHF.

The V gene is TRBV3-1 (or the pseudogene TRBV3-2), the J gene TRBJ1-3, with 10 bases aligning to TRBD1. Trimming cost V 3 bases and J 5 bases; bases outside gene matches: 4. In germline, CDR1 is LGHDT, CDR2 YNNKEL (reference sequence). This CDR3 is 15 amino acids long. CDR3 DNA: TGTGCCAGCAGCCAGATGACAGGGGGCAGAAACACCATATATTTT. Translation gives CASSQMTGGRNTIYF.

CDR3 nucleotides: TGTGCCAGCAGTTTAAGGATTGGCGGGGCGGGTCAGCCCCAGCATTTT. Protein: CASSLRIGGAGQPQHF. The J gene is TRBJ1-5, the V gene TRBV27, with D possibly matching TRBD1 (5 bases). The CDR3 contains 16 residues. The germline V gene has CDR1 MNHEY and CDR2 SMNVEV (reference sequence). The V end lost 2 bases, the J end lost 6 bases, and 17 bases lay between the germline ends.

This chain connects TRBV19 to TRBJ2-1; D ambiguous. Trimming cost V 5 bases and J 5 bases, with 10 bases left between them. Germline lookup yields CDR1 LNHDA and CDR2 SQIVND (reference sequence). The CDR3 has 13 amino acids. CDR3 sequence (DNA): TGTGCCAGTAGTGAACGTCTAGACAATGAGCAGTTCTTC. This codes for CASSERLDNEQFF. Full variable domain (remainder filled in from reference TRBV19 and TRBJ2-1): DGGITQSPKYLFRKEGQNVTLSCEQNLNHDAMYWYRQDPGQGLRLIYYSQIVNDFQKGDIAEGYSVSREKKESFPLTVTSAQKNPTAFYLCASSERLDNEQFFGPGTRLTVL.

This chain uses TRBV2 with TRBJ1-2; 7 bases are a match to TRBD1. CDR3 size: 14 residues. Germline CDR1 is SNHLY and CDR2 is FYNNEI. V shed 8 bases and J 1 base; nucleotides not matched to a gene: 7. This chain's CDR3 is CASSRDSLNYGYTF. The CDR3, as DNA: TGTGCCAGCTCCCGGGACAGCCTTAACTATGGCTACACCTTC.

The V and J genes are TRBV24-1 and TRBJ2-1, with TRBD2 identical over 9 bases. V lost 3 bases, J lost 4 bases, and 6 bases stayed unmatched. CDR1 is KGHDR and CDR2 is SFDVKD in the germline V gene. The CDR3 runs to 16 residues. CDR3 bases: TGTGCCACCAGTGATACCGCGGGGGGGCTATACAATGAGCAGTTCTTC. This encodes CATSDTAGGLYNEQFF.

Here the CDR3 reads CASTLDSNSPLHF. The CDR3 bases are TGTGCCAGCACCCTTGACAGTAATTCACCCCTCCACTTT. The chain is built from TRBV6-5 and TRBJ1-6; a weak D match, TRBD1 (5 bases). The CDR3 covers 13 residues. The V gene's germline CDR1 is MNHEY and CDR2 SVGAGI. V was clipped by 7 bases and J by 6 bases, with 10 bases between them.

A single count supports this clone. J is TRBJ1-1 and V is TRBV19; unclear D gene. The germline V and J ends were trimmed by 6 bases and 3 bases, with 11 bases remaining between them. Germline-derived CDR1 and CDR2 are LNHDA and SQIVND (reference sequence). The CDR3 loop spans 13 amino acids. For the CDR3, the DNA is TGTGCCAGTAGACCGGGTCCGGACACTGAAGCTTTCTTT. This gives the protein CASRPGPDTEAFF.

CDR3 nucleotides: TGTGCCAGCAGCCCCCGGTACTTAATCAGGGACACCATATATTTT. Amino acid sequence: CASSPRYLIRDTIYF. The V call is TRBV9, the J call TRBJ1-3; TRBD1 is a possible D gene (5 bases). V was pared by 4 bases and J by 8 bases, with 19 bases between. CDR1 SGDLS and CDR2 YYNGEE come from the germline V gene. The CDR3 contains 15 residues.

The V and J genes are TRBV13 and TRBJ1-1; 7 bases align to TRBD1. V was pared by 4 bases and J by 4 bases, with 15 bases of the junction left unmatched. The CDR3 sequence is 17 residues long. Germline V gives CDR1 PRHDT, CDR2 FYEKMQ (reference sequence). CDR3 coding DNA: TGTGCCAGCAGCTCATCAACCACAGACAGGGTGGGCACTGAAGCTTTCTTT. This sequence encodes CASSSSTTDRVGTEAFF.

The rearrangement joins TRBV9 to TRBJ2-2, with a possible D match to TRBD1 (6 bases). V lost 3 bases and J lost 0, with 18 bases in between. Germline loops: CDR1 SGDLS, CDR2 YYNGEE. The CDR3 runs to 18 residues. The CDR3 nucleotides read TGTGCCAGCAGCGGACCCTCCGGACAGAGCGCGAACACCGGGGAGCTGTTTTTT. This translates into CASSGPSGQSANTGELFF.

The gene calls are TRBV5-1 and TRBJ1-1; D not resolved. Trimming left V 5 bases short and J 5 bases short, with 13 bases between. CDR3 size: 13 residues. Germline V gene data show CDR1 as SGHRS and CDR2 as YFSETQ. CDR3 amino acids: CASSPPGGTEAFF. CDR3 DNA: TGCGCCAGCAGTCCCCCCGGAGGGACTGAAGCTTTCTTT. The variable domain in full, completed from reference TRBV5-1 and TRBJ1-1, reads KAGVTQTPRYLIKTRGQQVTLSCSPISGHRSVSWYQQTPGQGLQFLFEYFSETQRNKGNFPGRFSGRQFSNSRSEMNVSTLELGDSALYLCASSPPGGTEAFFGQGTRLTVV.

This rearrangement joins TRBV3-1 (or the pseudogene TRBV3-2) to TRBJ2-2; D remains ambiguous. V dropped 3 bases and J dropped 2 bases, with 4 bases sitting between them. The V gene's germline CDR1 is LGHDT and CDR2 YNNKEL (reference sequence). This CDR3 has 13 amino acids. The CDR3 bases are TGTGCCAGCAGCCACAGTAACACCGGGGAGCTGTTTTTT. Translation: CASSHSNTGELFF.

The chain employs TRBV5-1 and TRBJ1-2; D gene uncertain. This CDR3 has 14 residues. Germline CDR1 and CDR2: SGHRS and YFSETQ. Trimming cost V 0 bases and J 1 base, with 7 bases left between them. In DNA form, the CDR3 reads TGCGCCAGCAGCTTGGAGCGGGGTAACTATGGCTACACCTTC. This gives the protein CASSLERGNYGYTF.

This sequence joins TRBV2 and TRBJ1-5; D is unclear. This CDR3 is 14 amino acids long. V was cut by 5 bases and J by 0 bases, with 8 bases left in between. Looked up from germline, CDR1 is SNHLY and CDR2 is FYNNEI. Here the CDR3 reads CASSPLNSNQPQHF. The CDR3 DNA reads TGTGCCAGCAGTCCTCTTAATAGCAATCAGCCCCAGCATTTT. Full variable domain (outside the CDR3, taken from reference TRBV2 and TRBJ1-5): EPEVTQTPSHQVTQMGQEVILRCVPISNHLYFYWYRQILGQKVEFLVSFYNNEISEKSEIFDDQFSVERPDGSNFTLKIRSTKLEDSAMYFCASSPLNSNQPQHFGDGTRLSIL.

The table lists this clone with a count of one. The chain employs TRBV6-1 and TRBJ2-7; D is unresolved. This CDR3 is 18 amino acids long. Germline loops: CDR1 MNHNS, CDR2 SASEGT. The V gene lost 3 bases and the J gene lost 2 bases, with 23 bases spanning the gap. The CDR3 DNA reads TGTGCCAGCAGTGATTATATTCGGCGAGGTTTCGGAGCCTACGAGCAGTACGTC. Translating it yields CASSDYIRRGFGAYEQYV.

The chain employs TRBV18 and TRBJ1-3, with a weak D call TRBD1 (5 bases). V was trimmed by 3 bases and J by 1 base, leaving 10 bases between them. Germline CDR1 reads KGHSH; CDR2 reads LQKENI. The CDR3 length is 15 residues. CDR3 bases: TGTGCCAGCTCACCGACTCGGACATCTGGAAACACCATATATTTT. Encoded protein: CASSPTRTSGNTIYF.

As DNA, the CDR3 is TGTGCCAGCAGCTTCAGGAGGATGAACACTGAAGCTTTCTTT. Translated: CASSFRRMNTEAFF. V is TRBV7-2 and J is TRBJ1-1; D unresolved. The CDR3 consists of 14 residues. CDR1 SGHTA and CDR2 FQGNSA come from the germline V gene. V lost 3 bases to trimming and J lost 0 bases, with 8 bases between them.

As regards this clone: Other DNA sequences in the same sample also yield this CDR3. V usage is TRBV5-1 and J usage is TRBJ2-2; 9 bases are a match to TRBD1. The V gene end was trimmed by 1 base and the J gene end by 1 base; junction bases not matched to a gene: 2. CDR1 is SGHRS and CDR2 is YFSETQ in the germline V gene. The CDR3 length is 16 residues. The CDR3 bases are TGCGCCAGCAGCTTGCCGGGACAGGGGAACACCGGGGAGCTGTTTTTT. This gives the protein CASSLPGQGNTGELFF.

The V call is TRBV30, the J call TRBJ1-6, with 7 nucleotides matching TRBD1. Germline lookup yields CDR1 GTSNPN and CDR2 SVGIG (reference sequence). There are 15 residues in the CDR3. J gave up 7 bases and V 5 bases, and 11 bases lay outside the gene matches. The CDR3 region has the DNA TGTGCCTGGGAACAGGGGAGCGGCTCGAATTCACCCCTCCACTTT. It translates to CAWEQGSGSNSPLHF.